The clone carrying this TCR beta chain was observed at least ten times. Its antigen is undetermined. Germline V gene sequence: CDR1 SQVTM, CDR2 ANQGSEA. Trimming cost V 7 bases and J 3 bases, with 6 bases left between them. The length of the CDR3 is 10 residues. The data were obtained in a study of early T cells in non-severe SARS-CoV-2 infection. Study at large: Bulk RNA isolated from unsorted whole blood underwent sequencing; chains were not paired. Study-wide findings and caveats: Reliance on VDJdb matching favored anti-spike CD8 responses; private and CD4 specificities were missed.

Individual cDNA molecules were tagged with unique molecular identifiers, the study reported. From the 5' RACE reads, TCRdb called clonotypes with MiXCR, one entry per CDR3 protein. The table shows about 33,000 distinct CDR3 sequences, with around 7% occurring only once. This clonotype was sampled from an adult who was a healthcare worker with PCR-confirmed SARS-CoV-2 infection or an uninfected control (not recorded which). This chain connects TRBV29-1 to TRBJ1-1; D call uncertain. The sequenced material came from whole blood. The CDR3 reads CSASDTEAFF. CDR3 in DNA: TGCAGCGCCTCAGACACTGAAGCTTTCTTT.